One sample yielded the 18 T cell receptor beta chains listed below, sequenced in a study of Graves' ophthalmopathy and Graves' hyperthyroidism. The TCR beta CDR3 regions underwent amplification from RNA transcripts. RT-PCR in the first round used HTBI primers; a second-round multiplex PCR followed. TCRdb fed the multiplex PCR reads into MiXCR, producing one record per CDR3 protein. This table has around 590,000 distinct CDR3 sequences, 39% appearing once. Input material: peripheral blood or thyroid tissue (not recorded which). The receptors derive from an adult man with Graves' hyperthyroidism.

At least ten counts were recorded for this clonotype. V usage is TRBV5-6 and J usage is TRBJ2-6; no clear D gene. The CDR3 loop spans 14 amino acids. Germline lookup yields CDR1 SGHDT and CDR2 YYEEEE. V was clipped by 2 bases and J by 1 base, with 4 bases between them. CDR3 protein: CASSFGSGANVLTF. The DNA of the CDR3 is TGTGCCAGCAGCTTCGGGTCTGGGGCCAACGTCCTGACTTTC.

The chain couples TRBV7-9 to TRBJ2-7, with 8 bases lining up with TRBD2. CDR3 length equals 14 residues. Germline trimming cut 5 bases from V and 5 bases from J; bases unmatched to any gene: 8. Germline CDR1 is SEHNR and CDR2 is FQNEAQ (reference sequence). Here the CDR3 DNA reads TGTGCCAGCAGCGATCCGGGACTAGTCGACGAGCAGTACTTC. It codes for CASSDPGLVDEQYF.

This clonotype has only a few counts. The V call is TRBV30, the J call TRBJ1-1; 7 bases align to TRBD1. Germline V gives CDR1 GTSNPN, CDR2 SVGIG (reference sequence). V lost 5 bases and J lost 4; bases outside the gene matches: 7. The CDR3 consists of 13 residues. The CDR3 reads CAWEEGARTEAFF. The CDR3 coding sequence is TGTGCCTGGGAGGAGGGGGCGCGCACTGAAGCTTTCTTT.

Many counts were recorded for this clonotype. The chain joins TRBV11-3 to TRBJ2-2; D not resolved. CDR3 length equals 11 residues. The germline V gene has CDR1 SGHNT and CDR2 YENEEA. The V and J ends lost 8 bases and 5 bases respectively, with 6 bases between them. The DNA for the CDR3 is TGTGCCAGCCAACATACCGGGGAGCTGTTTTTT. This sequence encodes CASQHTGELFF. The entire variable domain, with the rest obtained from reference TRBV11-3 and TRBJ2-2, is as follows: EAGVVQSPRYKIIEKKQPVAFWCNPISGHNTLYWYLQNLGQGPELLIRYENEEAVDDSQLPKDRFSAERLKGVDSTLKIQPAELGDSAVYLCASQHTGELFFGEGSRLTVL.

The J gene is TRBJ2-3, the V gene TRBV7-9, with 14 bases identical to TRBD2. Germline loops: CDR1 SEHNR, CDR2 FQNEAQ (reference sequence). The junction had 9 bases not matched to a gene; V was cut back by 4 bases and J by 6 bases. The CDR3 is made up of 17 amino acids. In DNA form, the CDR3 reads TGTGCCAGCAGCTCCCCGCCGGGACTAGCGGGGGAGGATACGCAGTATTTT. Its protein product is CASSSPPGLAGEDTQYF.

This clonotype was seen repeatedly, ten times or more. The V call is TRBV6-1, the J call TRBJ2-7; D might be TRBD1 or TRBD2, each matching 6 bases. The V gene lost 0 bases and the J gene lost 3 bases, with 12 bases spanning the gap. Germline V lookup: CDR1 MNHNS, CDR2 SASEGT. The CDR3 extends over 15 amino acids. CDR3 DNA: TGTGCCAGCAGTGAAGCGGGGGGCCCAAGCTACGAGCAGTACTTC. Translated, it gives CASSEAGGPSYEQYF.

This clonotype was counted a few times. The rearrangement links TRBV10-2 to TRBJ2-2; the D is unclear. V lost 4 bases and J lost 6, with 9 bases in between. Germline V gene sequence: CDR1 WSHSY, CDR2 SAAADI. The CDR3 runs 13 residues. CDR3 region: CASSVGDSGELFF. The CDR3 bases are TGCGCCAGCAGTGTCGGAGATTCCGGGGAGCTGTTTTTT.

The chain carries TRBV20-1 and TRBJ1-5; no firm D call. The CDR3 loop spans 13 amino acids. V was pared by 0 bases and J by 7 bases, with 10 bases between. CDR1 is DFQATT and CDR2 is SNEGSKA in the germline V gene (reference sequence). This CDR3 reads CSAREGMGQPQHF. The CDR3 DNA reads as TGCAGTGCTAGAGAGGGGATGGGGCAGCCCCAGCATTTT.

Remarks on this clonotype: This could be a read error, since a much larger clone is one nucleotide away. The gene calls are TRBV7-9 and TRBJ1-2; D uncertain. This CDR3 has 14 residues. Germline V CDR1 and CDR2: SEHNR, FQNEAQ (reference sequence). V gave up 5 bases and J gave up 5 bases, with 15 bases separating them. CDR3 DNA: TGTGCCAGCAGCACCCAAGGGCAACCTTATGGCTACACCTTC. This gives the protein CASSTQGQPYGYTF. Full variable domain (outside the CDR3, taken from reference TRBV7-9 and TRBJ1-2): DTGVSQNPRHKITKRGQNVTFRCDPISEHNRLYWYRQTLGQGPEFLTYFQNEAQLEKSRLLSDRFSAERPKGSFSTLEIQRTEQGDSAMYLCASSTQGQPYGYTFGSGTRLTVV.

This chain connects TRBV6-1 to TRBJ1-2; maybe TRBD1 (6 bases). Germline CDR1 MNHNS, CDR2 SASEGT. This CDR3 has 14 residues. Trimming cost V 10 bases and J 3 bases, with 18 bases left between them. The CDR3 spells CATRRQEGYYGYTF. The DNA for the CDR3 is TGTGCCACCCGTCGACAGGAGGGATACTATGGCTACACCTTC.

The rearrangement uses TRBV3-1 and TRBJ1-5; D is perhaps TRBD1 (5 bases). This CDR3 is 16 amino acids long. Deletions cut 5 bases from V and 1 base from J, with 15 bases between. Germline V gives CDR1 LGHDT, CDR2 YNNKEL (reference sequence). The CDR3 nucleotides are TGTGCCAGCAGCACTGACCGGGACGGGAGCAATCAGCCCCAGCATTTT. Translating gives CASSTDRDGSNQPQHF. The full variable domain, its missing parts supplied by reference TRBV3-1 and TRBJ1-5, is DTAVSQTPKYLVTQMGNDKSIKCEQNLGHDTMYWYKQDSKKFLKIMFSYNNKELIINETVPNRFSPKSPDKAHLNLHINSLELGDSAVYFCASSTDRDGSNQPQHFGDGTRLSIL.

This chain connects TRBV2 to TRBJ2-2; maybe TRBD1 (5 bases). CDR1 is SNHLY, CDR2 FYNNEI, per germline. CDR3 length: 15 amino acids. The V and J ends lost 6 bases and 9 bases respectively, with 20 bases between them. CDR3 sequence reads: CASSQEVRTNRELFF. CDR3 coding DNA: TGTGCCAGCAGCCAAGAGGTCAGGACAAACCGGGAGCTGTTTTTT.

The chain carries TRBV18 and TRBJ1-5, with TRBD1 as a possible D gene (5 bases). The CDR3 extends over 14 amino acids. Germline CDR1 reads KGHSH; CDR2 reads LQKENI. V was cut by 0 bases and J by 5 bases, with 8 bases left in between. CDR3 amino acids: CASSPPATDQPQHF. In DNA, the CDR3 is TGTGCCAGCTCACCACCCGCGACAGATCAGCCCCAGCATTTT.

The chain couples TRBV7-8 to TRBJ1-4, with 9 bases fitting TRBD1. Looked up from germline, CDR1 is SGHVS and CDR2 is FQNEAQ. Unmatched junction bases numbered 17, after V lost 5 bases and J lost 7 bases. CDR3 length equals 18 residues. The DNA for the CDR3 is TGTGCCAGCAGCCGAAAGTACCACCCGACAGGGGGAGGTGAAAAACTGTTTTTT. It specifies CASSRKYHPTGGGEKLFF.

This clonotype showed up many times. The chain employs TRBV10-3 and TRBJ1-6, with 7 nucleotides matching TRBD1. There are 17 residues in the CDR3. Germline CDR1 and CDR2: ENHRY and SYGVKD. V was clipped by 4 bases and J by 0 bases; unmatched bases: 6. CDR3 sequence (DNA): TGTGCCATCAGTGTCGAGAGGGGGCACTCCTATAATTCACCCCTCCACTTT. Its protein is CAISVERGHSYNSPLHF.

This clonotype was seen only once. Sequence at one end of the junction differs from germline and may be a read error. V gene TRBV10-3 combines with J gene TRBJ2-7; D perhaps matches TRBD1 (6 bases). Germline V gives CDR1 ENHRY, CDR2 SYGVKD. This CDR3 has 14 amino acids. The CDR3 region has the DNA TGTGCCATCGGTGACAGGAGGTTATCCTACGAGCAGTACTTC. It translates to CAIGDRRLSYEQYF.

V gene TRBV29-1 combines with J gene TRBJ2-5; the D is unclear. Trimming shortened V by 7 bases and J by 5 bases, and 14 bases separated the two germline ends. Germline-derived CDR1 and CDR2 are SQVTM and ANQGSEA. The length of the CDR3 is 12 residues. This chain's CDR3 is CSAVEPQETQYF. As DNA, the CDR3 is TGCAGCGCCGTCGAACCCCAGGAGACCCAGTACTTC.

This clonotype was recorded a few times. The genes are TRBV29-1 and TRBJ1-5, with 9 bases identical to TRBD1. Germline V lookup: CDR1 SQVTM, CDR2 ANQGSEA. The ends lost 6 bases at V and 4 bases at J; junction bases unmatched: 4. CDR3 length: 13 amino acids. The chain's CDR3 is CSVTGTGNQPQHF. The CDR3 nucleotides are TGCAGCGTCACCGGGACAGGGAATCAGCCCCAGCATTTT.